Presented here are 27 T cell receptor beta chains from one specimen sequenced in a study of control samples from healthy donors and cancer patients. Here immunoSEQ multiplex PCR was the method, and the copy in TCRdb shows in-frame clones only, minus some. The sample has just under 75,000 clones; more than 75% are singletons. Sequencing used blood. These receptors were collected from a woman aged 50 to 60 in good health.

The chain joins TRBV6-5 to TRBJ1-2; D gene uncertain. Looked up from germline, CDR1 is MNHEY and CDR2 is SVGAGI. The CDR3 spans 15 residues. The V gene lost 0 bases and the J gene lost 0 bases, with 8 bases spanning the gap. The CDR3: CASSYSGGTNYGYTF. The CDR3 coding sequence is TGTGCCAGCAGTTACTCCGGCGGGACTAACTATGGCTACACCTTC.

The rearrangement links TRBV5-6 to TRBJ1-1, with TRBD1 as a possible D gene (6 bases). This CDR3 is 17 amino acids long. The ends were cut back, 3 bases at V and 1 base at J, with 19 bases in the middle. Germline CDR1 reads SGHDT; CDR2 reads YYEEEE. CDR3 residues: CASSSPATGPRNTEAFF. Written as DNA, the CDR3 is TGTGCCAGCAGCTCGCCGGCGACAGGACCCAGGAACACTGAAGCTTTCTTT.

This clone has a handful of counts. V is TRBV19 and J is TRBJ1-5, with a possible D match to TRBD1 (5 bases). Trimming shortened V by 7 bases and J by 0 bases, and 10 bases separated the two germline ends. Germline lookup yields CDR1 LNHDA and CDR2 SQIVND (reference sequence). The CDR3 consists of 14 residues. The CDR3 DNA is TGTGCCAGTAAGACAGACTATAGCAATCAGCCCCAGCATTTT. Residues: CASKTDYSNQPQHF.

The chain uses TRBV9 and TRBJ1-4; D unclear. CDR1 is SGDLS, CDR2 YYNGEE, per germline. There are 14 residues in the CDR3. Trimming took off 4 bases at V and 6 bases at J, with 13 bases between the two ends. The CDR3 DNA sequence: TGTGCCAGCAGCCCGCACGGACGATATGAAAAACTGTTTTTT. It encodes CASSPHGRYEKLFF.

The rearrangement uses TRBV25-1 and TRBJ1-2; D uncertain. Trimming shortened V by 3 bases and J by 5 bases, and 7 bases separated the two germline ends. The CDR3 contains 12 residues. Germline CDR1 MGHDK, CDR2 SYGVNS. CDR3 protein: CASSDRLYGYTF. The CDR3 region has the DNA TGTGCCAGCAGTGATCGCCTTTATGGCTACACCTTC.

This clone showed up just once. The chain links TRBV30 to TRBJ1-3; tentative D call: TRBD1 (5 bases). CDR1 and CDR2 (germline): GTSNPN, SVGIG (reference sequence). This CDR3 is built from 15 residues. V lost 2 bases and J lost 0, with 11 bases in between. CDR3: CAWSRWGGSGNTIYF. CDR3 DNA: TGTGCCTGGAGTAGGTGGGGGGGCTCTGGAAACACCATATATTTT.

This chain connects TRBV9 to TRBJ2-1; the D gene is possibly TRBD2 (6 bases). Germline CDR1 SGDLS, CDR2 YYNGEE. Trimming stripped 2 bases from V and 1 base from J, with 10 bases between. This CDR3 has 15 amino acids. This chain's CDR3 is CASSVGGRSYNEQFF. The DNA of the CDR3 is TGTGCCAGCAGCGTTGGTGGGAGGTCCTACAATGAGCAGTTCTTC.

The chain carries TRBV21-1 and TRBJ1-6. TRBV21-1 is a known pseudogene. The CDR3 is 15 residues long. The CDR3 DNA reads TGTGCCAGCAGCGGCCCCGGGACGGAAAATTCACCCCTCCACTTT. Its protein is CASSGPGTENSPLHF.

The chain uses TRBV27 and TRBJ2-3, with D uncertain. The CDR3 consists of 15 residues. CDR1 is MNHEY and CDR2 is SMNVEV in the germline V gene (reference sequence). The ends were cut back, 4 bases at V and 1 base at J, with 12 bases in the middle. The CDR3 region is CASSYSLPRTDTQYF. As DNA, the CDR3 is TGTGCCAGCAGTTACAGTCTACCCCGCACAGATACGCAGTATTTT.

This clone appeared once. Here the CDR3 reads CAITRDSDYGYTF. CDR3 sequence (DNA): TGTGCCATCACACGGGACTCTGACTATGGCTACACCTTC. This rearrangement joins TRBV10-3 to TRBJ1-2; tentative D call: TRBD1 (5 bases). Trimming left V 7 bases short and J 3 bases short, with 12 bases between. Germline V gene sequence: CDR1 ENHRY, CDR2 SYGVKD. This CDR3 has 13 residues.

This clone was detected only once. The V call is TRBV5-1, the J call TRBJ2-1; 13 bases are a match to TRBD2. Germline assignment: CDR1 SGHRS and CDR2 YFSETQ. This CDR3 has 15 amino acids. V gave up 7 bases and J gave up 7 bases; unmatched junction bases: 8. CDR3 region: CASQLGLAGVNEQFF. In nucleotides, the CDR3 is TGCGCCAGCCAACTAGGACTAGCGGGAGTAAATGAGCAGTTCTTC. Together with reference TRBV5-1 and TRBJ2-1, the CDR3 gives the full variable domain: KAGVTQTPRYLIKTRGQQVTLSCSPISGHRSVSWYQQTPGQGLQFLFEYFSETQRNKGNFPGRFSGRQFSNSRSEMNVSTLELGDSALYLCASQLGLAGVNEQFFGPGTRLTVL.

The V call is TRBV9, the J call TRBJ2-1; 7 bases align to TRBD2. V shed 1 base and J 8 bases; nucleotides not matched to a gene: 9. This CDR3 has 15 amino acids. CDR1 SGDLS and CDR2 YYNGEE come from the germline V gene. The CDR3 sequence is CASSVLADPHDEQFF. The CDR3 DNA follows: TGTGCCAGCAGCGTACTAGCGGACCCCCACGATGAGCAGTTCTTC.

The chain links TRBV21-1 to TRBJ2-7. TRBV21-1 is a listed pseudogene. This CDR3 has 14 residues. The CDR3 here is CASSNGDPPYEQYF. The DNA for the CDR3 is TGTGCCAGCAGCAATGGGGACCCCCCCTACGAGCAGTACTTC.

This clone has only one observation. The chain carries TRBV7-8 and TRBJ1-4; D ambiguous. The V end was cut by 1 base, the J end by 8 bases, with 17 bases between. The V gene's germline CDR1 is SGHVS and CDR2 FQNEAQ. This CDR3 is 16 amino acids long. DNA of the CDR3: TGTGCCAGCAGCTTAGAGTTTTGGGTAAACGGCGAAAAACTGTTTTTT. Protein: CASSLEFWVNGEKLFF. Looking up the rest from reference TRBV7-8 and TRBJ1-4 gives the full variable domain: GAGVSQSPRYKVAKRGQDVALRCDPISGHVSLFWYQQALGQGPEFLTYFQNEAQLDKSGLPSDRFFAERPEGSVSTLKIQRTQQEDSAVYLCASSLEFWVNGEKLFFGSGTQLSVL.

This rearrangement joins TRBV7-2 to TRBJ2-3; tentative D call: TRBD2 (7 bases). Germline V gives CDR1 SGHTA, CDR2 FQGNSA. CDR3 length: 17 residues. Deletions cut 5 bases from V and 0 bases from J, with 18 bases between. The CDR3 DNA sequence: TGTGCCAGCAGCCTGGGGGGCACTAGCGCTAGCACAGATACGCAGTATTTT. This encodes CASSLGGTSASTDTQYF. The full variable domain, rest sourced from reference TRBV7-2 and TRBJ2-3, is GAGVSQSPSNKVTEKGKDVELRCDPISGHTALYWYRQSLGQGLEFLIYFQGNSAPDKSGLPSDRFSAERTGGSVSTLTIQRTQQEDSAVYLCASSLGGTSASTDTQYFGPGTRLTVL.

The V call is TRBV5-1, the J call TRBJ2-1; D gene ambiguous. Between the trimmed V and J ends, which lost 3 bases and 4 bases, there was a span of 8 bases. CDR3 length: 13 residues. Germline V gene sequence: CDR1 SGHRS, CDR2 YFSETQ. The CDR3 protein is CASSSGFYNEQFF. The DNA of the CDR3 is TGCGCCAGCAGCTCCGGATTTTACAATGAGCAGTTCTTC.

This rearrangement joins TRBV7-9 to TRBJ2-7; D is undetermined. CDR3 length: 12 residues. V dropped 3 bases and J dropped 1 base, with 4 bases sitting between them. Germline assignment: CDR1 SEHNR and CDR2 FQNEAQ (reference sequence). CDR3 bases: TGTGCCAGCAGCTTCGGTTCCTACGAGCAGTACTTC. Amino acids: CASSFGSYEQYF.

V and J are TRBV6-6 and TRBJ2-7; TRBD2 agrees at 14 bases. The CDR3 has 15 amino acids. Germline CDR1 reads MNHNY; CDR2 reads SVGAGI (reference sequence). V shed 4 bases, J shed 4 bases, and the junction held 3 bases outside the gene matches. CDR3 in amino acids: CASSWGLAGEYEQYF. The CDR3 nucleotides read TGTGCCAGCAGTTGGGGACTAGCGGGAGAGTACGAGCAGTACTTC.

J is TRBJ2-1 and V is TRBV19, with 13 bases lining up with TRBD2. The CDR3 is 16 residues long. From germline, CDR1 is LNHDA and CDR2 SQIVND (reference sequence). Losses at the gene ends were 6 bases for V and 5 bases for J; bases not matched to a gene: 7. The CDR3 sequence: CASSLTSGRTNNEQFF. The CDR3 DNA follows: TGTGCCAGTAGCCTGACTAGCGGGAGGACCAACAATGAGCAGTTCTTC.

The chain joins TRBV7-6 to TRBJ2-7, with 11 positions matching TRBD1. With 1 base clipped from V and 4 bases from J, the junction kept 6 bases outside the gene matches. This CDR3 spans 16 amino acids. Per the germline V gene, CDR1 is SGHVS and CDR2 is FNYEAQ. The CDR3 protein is CASSLVSGQGAYEQYF. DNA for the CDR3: TGTGCCAGCAGCTTAGTGTCCGGACAGGGGGCTTACGAGCAGTACTTC.

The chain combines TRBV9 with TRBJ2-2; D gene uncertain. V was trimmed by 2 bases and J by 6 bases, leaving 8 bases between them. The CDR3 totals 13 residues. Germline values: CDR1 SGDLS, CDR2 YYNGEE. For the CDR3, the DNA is TGTGCCAGCAGCGTTAGGGTATCCGGGGAGCTGTTTTTT. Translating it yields CASSVRVSGELFF.

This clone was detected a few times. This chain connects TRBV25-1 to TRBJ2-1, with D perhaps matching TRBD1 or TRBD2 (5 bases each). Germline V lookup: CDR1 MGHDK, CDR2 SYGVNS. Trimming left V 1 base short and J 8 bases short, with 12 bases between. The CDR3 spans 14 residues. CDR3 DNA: TGTGCCAGCAGTGAATCTGGGGGAGTACATGAGCAGTTCTTC. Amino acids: CASSESGGVHEQFF.

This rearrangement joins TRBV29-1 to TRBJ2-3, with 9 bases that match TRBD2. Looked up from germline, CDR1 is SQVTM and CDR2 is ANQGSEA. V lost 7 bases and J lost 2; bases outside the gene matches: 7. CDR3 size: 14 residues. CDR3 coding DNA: TGCAGCGGTCGACTAGCGGAGTTCACAGATACGCAGTATTTT. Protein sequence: CSGRLAEFTDTQYF.

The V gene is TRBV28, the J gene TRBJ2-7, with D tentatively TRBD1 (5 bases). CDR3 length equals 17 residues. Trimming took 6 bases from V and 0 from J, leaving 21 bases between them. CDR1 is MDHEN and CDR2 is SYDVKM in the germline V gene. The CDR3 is CASSQHVRAPTSYEQYF. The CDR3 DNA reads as TGTGCCAGCAGCCAACACGTCAGGGCCCCAACCTCCTACGAGCAGTACTTC.

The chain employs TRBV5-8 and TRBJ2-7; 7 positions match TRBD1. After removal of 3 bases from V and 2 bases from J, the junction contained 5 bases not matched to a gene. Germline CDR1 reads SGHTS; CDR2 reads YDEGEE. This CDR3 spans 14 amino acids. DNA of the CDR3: TGTGCCAGCAGCTGGAGACAGGGAGCCTACGAGCAGTACTTC. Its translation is CASSWRQGAYEQYF.

CDR3 loop: CATSDSLGGRPLSTDTQYF. CDR3 nucleotide sequence: TGTGCCACCAGTGACTCTCTAGGGGGCCGTCCCCTCAGCACAGATACGCAGTATTTT. The chain has TRBV24-1 and TRBJ2-3; 7 bases line up with TRBD1. Trimming took 4 bases from V and 0 from J; bases not matched to a gene: 15. This CDR3 is built from 19 residues. The germline V gene has CDR1 KGHDR and CDR2 SFDVKD.

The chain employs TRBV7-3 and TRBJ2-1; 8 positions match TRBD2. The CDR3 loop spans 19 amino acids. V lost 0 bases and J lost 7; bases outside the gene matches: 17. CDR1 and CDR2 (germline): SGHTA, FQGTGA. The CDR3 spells CASSLTVPGRSGRFNEQFF. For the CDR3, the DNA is TGTGCCAGCAGCTTAACGGTCCCCGGGAGGAGCGGGAGATTTAATGAGCAGTTCTTC.